This T cell receptor beta chain was captured by sequencing in a study of blood T cell repertoires in COVID-19 (dated by TCRdb to 2018 to 2020). Notes on the research overall: Collaborator samples came from the United States, Italy and Spain and covered acute and convalescent phases of COVID-19. The prospective study material was composed of cDNA or gDNA derived from T cells, B-cell-depleted T cells, or PBMCs. Subjects who had been exposed to COVID-19, were actively infected with it, or had recovered from it provided the deeply sampled blood TCRbeta repertoires that made up the dataset. A de-identified subject ID, COVID-19 status, age in years and sex were almost always included in the sample metadata. Where HLA class I and class II types were available, the types were taken from metadata supplied by the sample provider, not from assay-based typing. The repertoires were released in a freely available public database intended as a resource for research on the immune response to SARS-CoV-2. Samples were obtained from the ongoing ImmuneRACE study (first 160 participants) and from 1,254 subjects provided by 6 global collaborators. Broader findings and caveats from the paper: How much clinical and demographic metadata was included differed by source and by participant, and the metadata was provided uncurated.

Participants in the prospective study were aged roughly 18 to 100 years, lived in approximately 26 United States geographic areas, and enrolled through a virtual design. To assign participants to cohorts, the prospective study relied on clinical history that participants themselves reported in a screening survey and a study questionnaire. For ImmuneRACE Cohort 3, a participant was defined as recovered based on two consecutive negative NP/OP PCR tests, clearance by a healthcare professional, or resolution of symptoms. Mobile phlebotomists in the prospective study collected whole blood, serum and a nasopharyngeal or oropharyngeal swab from every participant. Over a 2-month period, participants in the prospective study had the option of providing additional blood draws and questionnaires. Before DNA extraction, blood samples from the prospective study were shipped at room temperature or frozen. The germline ends are 10 bases apart after V is trimmed by 6 bases and J by 5 bases. CDR1 MNHEY and CDR2 SVGAGI were looked up in the germline V gene. Its CDR3 holds 13 amino acids, cysteine through phenylalanine. Just the 39-base CDR3 DNA is kept, in frame starting at base 1.

A note on this clone: Its cognate antigen has yet to be identified. No much larger clone exists at a distance of one base, and base qualities are not known.

TCRbeta CDR3 regions were amplified from genomic DNA by means of the immunoSEQ Assay, a bias-controlled multiplex PCR. In the authors' own workflow: Within the assay, amplification of reference gene primers was used to estimate how many nucleated cells each sample contained. To quantify the absolute abundance of each unique TCRbeta CDR3 rearrangement, sequence reads were collapsed and filtered. Productive Simpson clonality was computed per sample as the square root of Simpson's diversity index over productive rearrangements. TCRdb took this table from immuneACCESS and kept in-frame rearrangements with V and J called. Such tables lack part of the clones; where checked against another copy, unresolved V genes explain under half of the gap, and the rest is unexplained. V, J and clone size are taken as reported in that table, and D and trimming were inferred from the DNA itself. In all, the sample holds 150,000 to 200,000 clones, and 88% of those were seen once. In total, the top ten clones hold 6.5% to 8.5% of the sample.

The TCR sequence derives from a woman aged 50 to 60 who had recovered from COVID-19. Sequencing was done on a sample of PBMCs or T cells enriched from blood (not recorded which). The V and J segments used are TRBV6-5 and TRBJ1-4, and possibly TRBD1, on 6 matching bases. This receptor carries the CDR3 CASSRGQNEKLFF. The DNA sequence is as follows: TGTGCCAGCAGCCGTGGACAGAATGAAAAACTGTTTTTT.